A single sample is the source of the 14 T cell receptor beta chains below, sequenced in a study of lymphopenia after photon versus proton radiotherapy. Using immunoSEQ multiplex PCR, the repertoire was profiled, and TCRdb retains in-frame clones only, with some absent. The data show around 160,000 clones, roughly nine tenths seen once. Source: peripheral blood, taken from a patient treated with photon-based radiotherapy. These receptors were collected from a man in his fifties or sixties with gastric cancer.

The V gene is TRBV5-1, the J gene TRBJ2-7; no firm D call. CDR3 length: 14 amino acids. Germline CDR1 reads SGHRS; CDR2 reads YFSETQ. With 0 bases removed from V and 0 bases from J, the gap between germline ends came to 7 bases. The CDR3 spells CASSLDPGSYEQYF. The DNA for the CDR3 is TGCGCCAGCAGCTTGGATCCGGGCTCCTACGAGCAGTACTTC.

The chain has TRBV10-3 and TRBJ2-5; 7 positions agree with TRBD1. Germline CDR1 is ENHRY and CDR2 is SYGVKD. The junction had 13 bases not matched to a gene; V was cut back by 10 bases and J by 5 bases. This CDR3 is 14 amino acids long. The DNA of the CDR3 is TGTGCCACCCGACCAGAGGGCAGGGGGGAGACCCAGTACTTC. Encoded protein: CATRPEGRGETQYF.

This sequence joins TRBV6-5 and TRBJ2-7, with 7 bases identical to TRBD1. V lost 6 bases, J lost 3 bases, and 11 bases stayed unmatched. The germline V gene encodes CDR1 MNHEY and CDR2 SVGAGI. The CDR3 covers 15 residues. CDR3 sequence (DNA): TGTGCCAGCAGAGGGGACAGCCAAAACCTCTACGAGCAGTACTTC. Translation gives CASRGDSQNLYEQYF.

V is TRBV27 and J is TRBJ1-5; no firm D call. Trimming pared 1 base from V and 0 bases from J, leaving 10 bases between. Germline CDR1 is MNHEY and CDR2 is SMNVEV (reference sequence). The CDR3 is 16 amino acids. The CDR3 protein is CASSLWPPDSNQPQHF. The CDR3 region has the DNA TGTGCCAGCAGTTTATGGCCCCCCGATAGCAATCAGCCCCAGCATTTT.

DNA of the CDR3: TGTGCCAGCAGCCCCGGGACTAGCAAACGTGATGAGCAGTTCTTC. Its translation: CASSPGTSKRDEQFF. The rearrangement links TRBV5-4 to TRBJ2-1, with TRBD2 matching 9 bases. CDR3 length: 15 amino acids. The junction had 10 bases not matched to a gene; V was cut back by 4 bases and J by 8 bases. Germline assignment: CDR1 SGHNT and CDR2 YYREEE (reference sequence).

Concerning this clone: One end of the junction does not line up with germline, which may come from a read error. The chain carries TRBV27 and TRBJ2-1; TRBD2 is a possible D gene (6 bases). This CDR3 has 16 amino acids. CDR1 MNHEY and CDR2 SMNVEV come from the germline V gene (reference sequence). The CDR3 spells CGSSWGGQSSYNEQFF. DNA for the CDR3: TGTGGCAGCAGTTGGGGAGGTCAGAGCTCCTACAATGAGCAGTTCTTC.

CDR3 DNA sequence: TGTGCCAGCAGCAGGCTGGGGAGTACCGATGAGCAGTTCTTC. The encoded protein is CASSRLGSTDEQFF. V gene TRBV7-2 combines with J gene TRBJ2-1; weak D call: TRBD2 (5 bases). The CDR3 is made up of 14 amino acids. The germline V gene encodes CDR1 SGHTA and CDR2 FQGNSA. The V gene lost 5 bases and the J gene lost 8 bases, with 16 bases spanning the gap.

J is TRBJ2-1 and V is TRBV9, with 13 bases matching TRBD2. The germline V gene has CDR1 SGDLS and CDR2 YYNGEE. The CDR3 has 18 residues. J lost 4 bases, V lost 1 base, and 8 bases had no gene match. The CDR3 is CASSVRTSGSVSYNEQFF. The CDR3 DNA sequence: TGTGCCAGCAGCGTAAGGACTAGCGGGAGCGTTTCTTACAATGAGCAGTTCTTC. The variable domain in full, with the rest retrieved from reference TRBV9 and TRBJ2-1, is DSGVTQTPKHLITATGQRVTLRCSPRSGDLSVYWYQQSLDQGLQFLIQYYNGEERAKGNILERFSAQQFPDLHSELNLSSLELGDSALYFCASSVRTSGSVSYNEQFFGPGTRLTVL.

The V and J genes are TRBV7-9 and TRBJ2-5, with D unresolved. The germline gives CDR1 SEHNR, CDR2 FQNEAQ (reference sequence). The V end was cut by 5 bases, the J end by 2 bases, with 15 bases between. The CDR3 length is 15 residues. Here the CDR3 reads CASSPGAGSQETQYF. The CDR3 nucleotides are TGTGCCAGCAGCCCCGGCGCAGGATCTCAAGAGACCCAGTACTTC.

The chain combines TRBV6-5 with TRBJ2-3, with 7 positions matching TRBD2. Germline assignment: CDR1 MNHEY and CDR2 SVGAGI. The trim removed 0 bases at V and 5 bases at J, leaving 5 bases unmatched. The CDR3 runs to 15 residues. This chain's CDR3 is CASSYSDGRLDTQYF. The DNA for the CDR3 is TGTGCCAGCAGTTACTCCGACGGGAGGTTAGATACGCAGTATTTT.

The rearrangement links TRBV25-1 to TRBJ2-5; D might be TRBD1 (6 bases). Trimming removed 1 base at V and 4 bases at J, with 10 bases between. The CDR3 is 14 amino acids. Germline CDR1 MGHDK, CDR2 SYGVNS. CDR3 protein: CASSEFRGTETQYF. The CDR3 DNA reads TGTGCCAGCAGTGAATTTAGGGGGACAGAGACCCAGTACTTC.

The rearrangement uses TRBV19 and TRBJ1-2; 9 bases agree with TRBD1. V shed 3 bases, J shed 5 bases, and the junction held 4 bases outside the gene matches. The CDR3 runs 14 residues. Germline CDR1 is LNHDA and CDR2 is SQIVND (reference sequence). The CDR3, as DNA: TGTGCCAGTAGTATGTGGGACAGGGATTATGGCTACACCTTC. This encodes CASSMWDRDYGYTF. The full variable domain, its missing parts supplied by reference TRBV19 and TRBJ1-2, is DGGITQSPKYLFRKEGQNVTLSCEQNLNHDAMYWYRQDPGQGLRLIYYSQIVNDFQKGDIAEGYSVSREKKESFPLTVTSAQKNPTAFYLCASSMWDRDYGYTFGSGTRLTVV.

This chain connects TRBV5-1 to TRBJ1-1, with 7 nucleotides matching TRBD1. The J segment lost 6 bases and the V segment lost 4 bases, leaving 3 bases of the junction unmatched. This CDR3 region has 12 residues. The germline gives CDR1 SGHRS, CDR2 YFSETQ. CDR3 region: CASSLRGAEAFF. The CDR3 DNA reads TGCGCCAGCAGCCTCAGGGGGGCTGAAGCTTTCTTT. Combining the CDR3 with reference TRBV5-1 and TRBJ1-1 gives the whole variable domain KAGVTQTPRYLIKTRGQQVTLSCSPISGHRSVSWYQQTPGQGLQFLFEYFSETQRNKGNFPGRFSGRQFSNSRSEMNVSTLELGDSALYLCASSLRGAEAFFGQGTRLTVV.

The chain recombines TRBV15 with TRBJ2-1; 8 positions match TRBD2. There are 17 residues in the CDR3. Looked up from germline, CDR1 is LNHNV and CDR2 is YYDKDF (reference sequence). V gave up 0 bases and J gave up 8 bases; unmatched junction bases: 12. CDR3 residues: CATSRDSPGGPVDEQFF. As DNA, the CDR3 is TGTGCCACCAGCAGAGATTCACCGGGAGGGCCGGTCGATGAGCAGTTCTTC.